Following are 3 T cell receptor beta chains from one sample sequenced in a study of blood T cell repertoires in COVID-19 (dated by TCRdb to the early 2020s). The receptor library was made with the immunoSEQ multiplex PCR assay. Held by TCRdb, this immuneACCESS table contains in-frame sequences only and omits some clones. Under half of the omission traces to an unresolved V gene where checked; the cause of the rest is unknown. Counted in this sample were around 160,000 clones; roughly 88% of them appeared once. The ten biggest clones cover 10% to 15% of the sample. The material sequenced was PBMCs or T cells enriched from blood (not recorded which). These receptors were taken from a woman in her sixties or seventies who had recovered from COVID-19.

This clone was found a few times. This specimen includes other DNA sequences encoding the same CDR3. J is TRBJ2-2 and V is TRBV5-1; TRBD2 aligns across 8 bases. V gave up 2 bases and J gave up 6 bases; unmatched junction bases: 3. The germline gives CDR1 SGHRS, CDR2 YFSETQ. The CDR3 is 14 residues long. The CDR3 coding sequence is TGCGCCAGCAGCTTAGCGGGAGTGGCCGGGGAGCTGTTTTTT. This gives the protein CASSLAGVAGELFF.

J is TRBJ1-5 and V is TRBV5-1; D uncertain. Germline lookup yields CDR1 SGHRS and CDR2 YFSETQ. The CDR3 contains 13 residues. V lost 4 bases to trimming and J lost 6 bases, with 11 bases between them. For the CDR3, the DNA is TGCGCCAGCAGCCGGTCGGGGAGTCAGCCCCAGCATTTT. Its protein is CASSRSGSQPQHF. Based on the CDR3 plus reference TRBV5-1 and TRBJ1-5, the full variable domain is KAGVTQTPRYLIKTRGQQVTLSCSPISGHRSVSWYQQTPGQGLQFLFEYFSETQRNKGNFPGRFSGRQFSNSRSEMNVSTLELGDSALYLCASSRSGSQPQHFGDGTRLSIL.

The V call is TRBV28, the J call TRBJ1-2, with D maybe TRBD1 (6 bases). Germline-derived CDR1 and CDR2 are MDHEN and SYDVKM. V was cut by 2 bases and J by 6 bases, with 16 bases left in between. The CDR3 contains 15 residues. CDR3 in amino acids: CASSLVTGSQDGYTF. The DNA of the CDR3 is TGTGCCAGCAGTTTAGTCACAGGGTCGCAGGATGGCTACACCTTC.